This T cell receptor (beta chain) derives from a study of T cell responses to AZD1222 COVID-19 vaccine. Study results and caveats: Two doses of AZD1222 preceded a rise in Spike-specific TCR breadth and depth.

Germline V gene sequence: CDR1 LNHDA, CDR2 SQIVND (reference sequence). The CDR3 is 15 amino acids. V was pared by 4 bases and J by 5 bases, with 17 bases between. Profiled with immunoSEQ multiplex PCR; TCRdb holds only in-frame clones, not every one. The sample shows over 120,000 clones, 80% to 95% of them seen only once. Pooling of second doses given at about 4 or about 12 weeks was done. Regarding this clone: Its antigen is not identified.

The receptor comes from an adult who received the AZD1222 COVID-19 vaccine. V is TRBV19 and J is TRBJ2-5; D might be TRBD1 (6 bases). Sample: peripheral blood, taken 28 days after the second AZD1222 dose. The CDR3 DNA sequence: TGTGCCAGTAGTACTGGACAGACCTGGGTGGAGACCCAGTACTTC. Protein sequence: CASSTGQTWVETQYF.